Listed below are T cell receptor beta chains from one sample, sequenced in a study of T cells in Graves' hyperthyroidism and ophthalmopathy. MiXCR, run by TCRdb on the multiplex PCR reads, gives a single entry per CDR3 protein. The table includes some 460,000 distinct CDR3 sequences, 15% to 18% detected once. The source material was blood. The receptors here all came from a woman between 18 and 30 years old with Graves' hyperthyroidism. Each CDR3 is given with its conserved first and last residue. D genes are given only for firm matches. Size tells how often a clone was seen (once, few, many) or the class of an expanded clone, and some rows leave it out.

v_gene,d_gene,abundance,j_gene,CDR3nt,CDR3aa
TRBV9,-,few,TRBJ2-2,TGTGCCAGCAGTCGACCAGACACCGGGGAGCTGTTTTTT,CASSRPDTGELFF
TRBV28,TRBD1,many,TRBJ2-1,TGTGCCAGCAGTTCCCGACAGGGTGTGGGCAATGAGCAGTTCTTC,CASSSRQGVGNEQFF
TRBV6-1,TRBD2,few,TRBJ2-7,TGTGCCAGCAGGGGGAGGCGGGAGGAATCCTACGAGCAGTACTTC,CASRGRREESYEQYF
TRBV4-3,TRBD2,-,TRBJ2-1,TGCGCCAGCAGCCAAGCACTAGCGGGGTTGGATGAGCAGTTCTTC,CASSQALAGLDEQFF
TRBV28,-,-,TRBJ2-6,TGTGCCAGCAGCTCCCGGGCAGCGAGCTCTGGGGCCAACGTCCTGACTTTC,CASSSRAASSGANVLTF
TRBV3-1,TRBD1,-,TRBJ1-4,TGTGCCAGCAGCCCTCCTTGGACAGGGAATGAAAAACTGTTTTTT,CASSPPWTGNEKLFF
TRBV6-1,TRBD2,many,TRBJ2-5,TGTGCCAGCAGTGAAGAGGGTAGCGGGTGGGAGACCCAGTACTTC,CASSEEGSGWETQYF
TRBV7-9,TRBD1,many,TRBJ1-2,TGTGCCAGCAGCCCCATCGGGACAGACCCCTATGGCTACACCTTC,CASSPIGTDPYGYTF
TRBV3-1,-,few,TRBJ2-2,TGTGCCAGCAGCCAAGCTGCACTAGGACCCACCGGGGAGCTGTTTTTT,CASSQAALGPTGELFF
TRBV2,-,many,TRBJ2-7,TGTGCCAGCAGTGAAGGGCGGGTGAGCTCCTACGAGCAGTACTTC,CASSEGRVSSYEQYF
TRBV28,-,many,TRBJ1-1,TGTGCCAGCAGGGGGGCCGGGAGGAAGAACACTGAAGCTTTCTTT,CASRGAGRKNTEAFF
TRBV6-1,TRBD2,-,TRBJ2-1,TGTGCCAGCAGTGGGCAACTAGCGGGAGCCAGCCCCGAGCAGTTCTTC,CASSGQLAGASPEQFF
TRBV27,TRBD2,-,TRBJ2-3,TGTGCCAGCGCTCCCCCCCCTAGAGCGGGGGGGGGTGCTAGCACAGATACGCAGTATTTT,CASAPPPRAGGGASTDTQYF
TRBV27,-,many,TRBJ1-2,TGTGCCAGCAGTTTATTCGCAGGGGACCATGGCTACACCTTC,CASSLFAGDHGYTF
TRBV2,-,-,TRBJ2-5,TGTGCCAGCAGTGGGGGAGTCGAGGAGACCCAGTACTTC,CASSGGVEETQYF
TRBV6-5,-,-,TRBJ1-2,TGTGCCAGCAGTTACCCAACCGGGGGAGGTGGCTACACCTTC,CASSYPTGGGGYTF
TRBV20-1,-,many,TRBJ2-7,TGCAGTGCTAGCCGACTGGTCGAGCAGTACTTC,CSASRLVEQYF
TRBV12-3/TRBV12-4,TRBD1,-,TRBJ2-2,TGTGCCAGCAGACCTACAGGGGGGATGAACACCGGGGAGCTGTTTTTT,CASRPTGGMNTGELFF
TRBV5-1,TRBD2,many,TRBJ2-7,TGCGCCAGCACCCGGACTAGCGGCTCCTACGAGCAGTACTTC,CASTRTSGSYEQYF
TRBV3-1,TRBD2,many,TRBJ2-3,TGTGCCAGCAGCCAAGGAACACTAGCGGGGGGGCCAGATACGCAGTATTTT,CASSQGTLAGGPDTQYF
TRBV18,-,many,TRBJ1-1,TGTGCCAGCTCAAAAGTACGTAAGCCCCCTGGGACTGAAGCTTTCTTT,CASSKVRKPPGTEAFF
TRBV9,-,-,TRBJ1-2,TGTGCCAGCAGCGGTACATACAGCCCATACTCCAACTATGGCTACACCTTC,CASSGTYSPYSNYGYTF
TRBV29-1,-,many,TRBJ1-1,TGCAGCATCAAGGTCGGGGTCACTGAAGCTTTCTTT,CSIKVGVTEAFF
TRBV7-9,-,-,TRBJ2-3,TGTGCCAGCAGCTTAGAGGGGGTGACAGATACGCAGTATTTT,CASSLEGVTDTQYF
TRBV6-1,TRBD1,few,TRBJ2-1,TGTGCCAGCAGTTTTTGGACAGGGGGGGCCTCATACAATGAGCAGTTCTTC,CASSFWTGGASYNEQFF
TRBV7-3,-,many,TRBJ2-1,TGTGCCAGCAGCTCTACCCCCGGGACACACAATGAGCAGTTCTTC,CASSSTPGTHNEQFF
TRBV6-4,TRBD2,few,TRBJ2-3,TGTGCCAGCAGTGACGTCCTAGCGGGAGCGAGTACGCAGTATTTT,CASSDVLAGASTQYF
TRBV6-1,TRBD2,many,TRBJ2-5,TGTGCCAGCCACGGCAGCGGGAGTTGGAGAGAGACCCAGTACTTC,CASHGSGSWRETQYF
TRBV11-2,-,many,TRBJ2-2,TGTGCCAGCAGCTTGTATATGGGGACCGGGGAGCTGTTTTTT,CASSLYMGTGELFF
TRBV19,TRBD2,-,TRBJ2-7,TGTGCCAGTAGCGGACTAGCGGGAACCCACGAGCAGTACTTC,CASSGLAGTHEQYF
TRBV7-2,-,many,TRBJ2-3,TGTGCCAGCAGCCGCGACTGGGGGGGGGCCACAGATACGCAGTATTTT,CASSRDWGGATDTQYF